The 7 T cell receptor beta chains below were found in one sample sequenced in a study of blood T cells in healthy people across ages. The authors ran a second PCR of roughly 6 to 12 cycles using a sample-barcoded 5' primer and a J-beta primer mix. TCRdb re-derived calls from the 5' RACE reads in MiXCR, one entry per CDR3 protein. The repertoire holds around 1,900,000 distinct CDR3 sequences, with roughly two fifths as singletons. Sequencing used blood. The receptors shown here come from a human donor in good health.

This clonotype was seen a single time. The chain couples TRBV7-2 to TRBJ2-2; a weak D match, TRBD1 (6 bases). V shed 0 bases and J shed 3 bases, with 11 bases lying between them. The CDR3 runs 16 residues. Germline V CDR1 and CDR2: SGHTA, FQGNSA. The CDR3 spells CASSLAQQGHTGELFF. For the CDR3, the DNA is TGTGCCAGCAGCTTAGCGCAGCAGGGGCACACCGGGGAGCTGTTTTTT.

The J gene is TRBJ1-5, the V gene TRBV12-3 or TRBV12-4; D perhaps matches TRBD1 (5 bases). The CDR3 consists of 13 residues. Trimming removed 0 bases from V and 8 bases from J, with 8 bases in between. CDR3 residues: CASSLAGGKPQHF. The CDR3 DNA reads as TGTGCCAGCAGTTTAGCGGGGGGGAAGCCCCAGCATTTT.

This clonotype was seen ten or more times. The J gene is TRBJ1-2, the V gene TRBV29-1, with D hard to call. Trimming left V 3 bases short and J 0 bases short, with 8 bases between. The CDR3 covers 13 residues. Looked up from germline, CDR1 is SQVTM and CDR2 is ANQGSEA. As DNA, the CDR3 is TGCAGCGTTGAGGACGGAGCTAACTATGGCTACACCTTC. Protein product: CSVEDGANYGYTF.

The J gene is TRBJ1-1, the V gene TRBV29-1; D is uncertain. Trimming cost V 1 base and J 1 base, with 16 bases left between them. The CDR3 consists of 16 residues. CDR1 SQVTM and CDR2 ANQGSEA come from the germline V gene. The CDR3 DNA reads as TGCAGCGTTGAAGGCCTCCTAGGGAGTAAGAACACTGAAGCTTTCTTT. Its protein product is CSVEGLLGSKNTEAFF.

The V gene is TRBV5-1, the J gene TRBJ1-4, with 8 bases identical to TRBD1. The CDR3 runs 15 residues. V lost 4 bases and J lost 7; bases outside the gene matches: 9. The germline CDR1 and CDR2 sequences are SGHRS and YFSETQ. CDR3 in DNA: TGCGCCAGCAGCATCGGACAGGGTGAGGTTGAAAAACTGTTTTTT. Encoded protein: CASSIGQGEVEKLFF.

The V and J genes are TRBV6-5 and TRBJ2-1, with 9 bases fitting TRBD2. This CDR3 has 15 amino acids. J gave up 7 bases and V 5 bases, and 9 bases lay outside the gene matches. Germline CDR1 reads MNHEY; CDR2 reads SVGAGI. CDR3 in amino acids: CASSQLAGGWNEQFF. The CDR3 DNA follows: TGTGCCAGCAGTCAACTAGCGGGTGGGTGGAATGAGCAGTTCTTC.

The chain uses TRBV11-3 and TRBJ2-4; 9 nucleotides match TRBD1. V shed 5 bases and J 4 bases; nucleotides not matched to a gene: 12. The CDR3 has 17 residues. CDR1 and CDR2 (germline): SGHNT, YENEEA. The CDR3 DNA sequence: TGTGCCAGCAGCGCATGGACAGGGGCGTCGGAAAAAAACATTCAGTACTTC. It encodes CASSAWTGASEKNIQYF. Variable domain in full (rest from reference TRBV11-3 and TRBJ2-4): EAGVVQSPRYKIIEKKQPVAFWCNPISGHNTLYWYLQNLGQGPELLIRYENEEAVDDSQLPKDRFSAERLKGVDSTLKIQPAELGDSAVYLCASSAWTGASEKNIQYFGAGTRLSVL.